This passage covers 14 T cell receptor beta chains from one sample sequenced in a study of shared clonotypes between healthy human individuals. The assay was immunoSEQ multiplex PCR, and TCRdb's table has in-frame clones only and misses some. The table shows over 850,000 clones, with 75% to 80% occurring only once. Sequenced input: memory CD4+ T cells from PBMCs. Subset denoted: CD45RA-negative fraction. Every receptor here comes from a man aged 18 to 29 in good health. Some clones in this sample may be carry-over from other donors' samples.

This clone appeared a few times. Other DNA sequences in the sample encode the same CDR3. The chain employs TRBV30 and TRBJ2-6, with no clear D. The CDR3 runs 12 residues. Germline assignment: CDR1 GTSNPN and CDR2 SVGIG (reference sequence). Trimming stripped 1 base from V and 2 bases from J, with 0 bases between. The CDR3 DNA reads TGTGCCTGGAGTGCTGGGGCCAACGTCCTGACTTTC. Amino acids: CAWSAGANVLTF. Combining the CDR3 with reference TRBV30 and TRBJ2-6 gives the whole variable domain SQTIHQWPATLVQPVGSPLSLECTVEGTSNPNLYWYRQAAGRGLQLLFYSVGIGQISSEVPQNLSASRPQDRQFILSSKKLLLSDSGFYLCAWSAGANVLTFGAGSRLTVL.

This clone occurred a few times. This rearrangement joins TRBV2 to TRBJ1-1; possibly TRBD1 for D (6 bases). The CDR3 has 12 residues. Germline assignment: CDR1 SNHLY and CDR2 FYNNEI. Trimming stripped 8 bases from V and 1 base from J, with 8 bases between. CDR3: CASSDRNTEAFF. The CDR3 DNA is TGTGCCAGCTCGGACAGGAACACTGAAGCTTTCTTT.

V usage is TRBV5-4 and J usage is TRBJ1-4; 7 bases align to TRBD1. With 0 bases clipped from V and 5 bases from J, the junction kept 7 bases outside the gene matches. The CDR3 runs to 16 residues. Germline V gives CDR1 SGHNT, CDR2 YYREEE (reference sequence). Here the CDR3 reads CASSLAGARGNEKLFF. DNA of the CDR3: TGTGCCAGCAGCTTGGCTGGGGCCAGGGGGAATGAAAAACTGTTTTTT.

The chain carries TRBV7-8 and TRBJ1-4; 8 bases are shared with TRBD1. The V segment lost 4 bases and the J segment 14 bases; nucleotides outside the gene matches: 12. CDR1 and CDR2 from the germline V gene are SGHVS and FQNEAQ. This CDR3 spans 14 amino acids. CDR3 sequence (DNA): TGTGCCAGCAGCTCCAGGACAGGGTCTGGTGATCTGTTTTTT. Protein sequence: CASSSRTGSGDLFF.

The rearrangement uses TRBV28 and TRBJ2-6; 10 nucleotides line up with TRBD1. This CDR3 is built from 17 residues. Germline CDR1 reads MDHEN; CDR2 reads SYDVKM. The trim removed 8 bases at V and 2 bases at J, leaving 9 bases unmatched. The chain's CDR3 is CASARQGASPGANVLTF. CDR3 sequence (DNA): TGTGCCAGCGCCCGACAGGGGGCCTCCCCTGGGGCCAACGTCCTGACTTTC.

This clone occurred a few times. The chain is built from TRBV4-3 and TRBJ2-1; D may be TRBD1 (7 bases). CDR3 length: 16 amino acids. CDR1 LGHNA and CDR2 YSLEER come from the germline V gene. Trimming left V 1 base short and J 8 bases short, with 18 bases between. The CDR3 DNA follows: TGCGCCAGCAGCCAAGTCAGGGGGGTCAACAATTATGAGCAGTTCTTC. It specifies CASSQVRGVNNYEQFF.

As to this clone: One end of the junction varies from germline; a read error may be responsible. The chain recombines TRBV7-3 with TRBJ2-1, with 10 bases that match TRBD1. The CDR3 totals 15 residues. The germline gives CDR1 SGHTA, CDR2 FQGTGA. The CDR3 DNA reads TGTGCCAGCAGCGCCGACAGGGGGCTTTACAACGAGCAGTTCTTC. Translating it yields CASSADRGLYNEQFF. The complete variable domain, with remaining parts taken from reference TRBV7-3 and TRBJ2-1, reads GAGVSQTPSNKVTEKGKYVELRCDPISGHTALYWYRQSLGQGPEFLIYFQGTGAADDSGLPNDRFFAVRPEGSVSTLKIQRTERGDSAVYLCASSADRGLYNEQFFGPGTRLTVL.

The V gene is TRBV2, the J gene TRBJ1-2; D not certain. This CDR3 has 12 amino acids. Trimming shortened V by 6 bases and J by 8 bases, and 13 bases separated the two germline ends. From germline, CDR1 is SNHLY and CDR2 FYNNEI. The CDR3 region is CASRSTGEGYTF. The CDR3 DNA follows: TGTGCCAGCAGATCAACTGGGGAAGGCTACACCTTC.

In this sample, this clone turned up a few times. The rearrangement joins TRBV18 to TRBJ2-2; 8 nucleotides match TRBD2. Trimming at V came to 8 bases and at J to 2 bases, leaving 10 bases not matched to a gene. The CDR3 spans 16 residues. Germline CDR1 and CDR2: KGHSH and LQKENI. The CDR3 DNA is TGTGCCAGCCACACCACTAGCGGTCTAAACACCGGGGAGCTGTTTTTT. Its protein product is CASHTTSGLNTGELFF.

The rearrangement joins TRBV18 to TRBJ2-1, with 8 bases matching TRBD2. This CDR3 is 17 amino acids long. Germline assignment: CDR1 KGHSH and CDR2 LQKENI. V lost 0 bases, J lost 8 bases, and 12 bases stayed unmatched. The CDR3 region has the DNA TGTGCCAGCTCACCACCCGAATTTAGCGGGATTTCGGATGAGCAGTTCTTC. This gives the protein CASSPPEFSGISDEQFF. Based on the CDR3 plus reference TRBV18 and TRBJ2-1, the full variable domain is NAGVMQNPRHLVRRRGQEARLRCSPMKGHSHVYWYRQLPEEGLKFMVYLQKENIIDESGMPKERFSAEFPKEGPSILRIQQVVRGDSAAYFCASSPPEFSGISDEQFFGPGTRLTVL.

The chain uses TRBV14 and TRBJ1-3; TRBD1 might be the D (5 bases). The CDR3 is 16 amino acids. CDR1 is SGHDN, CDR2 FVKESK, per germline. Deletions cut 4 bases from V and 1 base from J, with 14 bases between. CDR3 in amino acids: CASSRAGVWSGNTIYF. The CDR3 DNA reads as TGTGCCAGCAGCCGGGCGGGGGTTTGGTCTGGAAACACCATATATTTT. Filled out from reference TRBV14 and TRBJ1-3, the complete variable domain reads EAGVTQFPSHSVIEKGQTVTLRCDPISGHDNLYWYRRVMGKEIKFLLHFVKESKQDESGMPNNRFLAERTGGTYSTLKVQPAELEDSGVYFCASSRAGVWSGNTIYFGEGSWLTVV.

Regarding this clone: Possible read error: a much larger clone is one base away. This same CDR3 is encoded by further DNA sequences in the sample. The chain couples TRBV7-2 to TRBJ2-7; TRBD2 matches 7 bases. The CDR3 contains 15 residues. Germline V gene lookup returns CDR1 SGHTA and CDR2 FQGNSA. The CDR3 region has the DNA TGTGCCAGCAGCTTGGTCCCGGGAGGTCTCTACGAGCAATACTTC. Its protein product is CASSLVPGGLYEQYF.

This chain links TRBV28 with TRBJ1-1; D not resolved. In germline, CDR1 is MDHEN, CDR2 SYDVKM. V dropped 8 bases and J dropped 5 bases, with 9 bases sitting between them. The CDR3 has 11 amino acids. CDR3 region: CASPRGTEAFF. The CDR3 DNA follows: TGTGCCAGCCCTAGAGGGACTGAAGCTTTCTTT.

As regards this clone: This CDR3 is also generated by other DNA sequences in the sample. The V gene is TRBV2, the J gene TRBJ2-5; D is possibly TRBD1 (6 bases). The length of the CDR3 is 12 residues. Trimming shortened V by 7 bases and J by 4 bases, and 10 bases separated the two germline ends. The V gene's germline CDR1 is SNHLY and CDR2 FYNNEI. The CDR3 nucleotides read TGTGCCAGCACCACGACAGGAGAGACCCAGTACTTC. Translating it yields CASTTTGETQYF.